This T cell receptor (beta chain) was recovered during a study of shared clonotypes between healthy human individuals. The study, taken as a whole, reports: Generation of non-shared clonotypes was less probable than generation of clonotypes shared by all four donors.

Worth noting for this clone: Its target is not known.

All of the donors resided in Nashville, Tennessee, and each was a Caucasian adult. This CDR3 contains 18 residues. Trimming stripped 3 bases from V and 2 bases from J, with 21 bases between. Germline-derived CDR1 and CDR2 are KGHSH and LQKENI. Only in-frame clones appear in the TCRdb table, and some are missing; sequencing was by immunoSEQ multiplex PCR. Of over 2 million clones detected, 85% to 95% appear once; the ten largest clones hold 0.3% to 0.45%. The sample was naive CD4+ T cells from PBMCs. Subset here: CD45RA+ positively selected. The TCR comes from a man between 18 and 35 years old in good health. Some clones in this sample may be carry-over from other donors' samples. The chain employs TRBV18 and TRBJ2-3; the D gene is possibly TRBD2 (6 bases). The CDR3 nucleotides read TGTGCCAGCTCACCCAACCCAGGGTCGGCTAGCGACACAGATACGCAGTATTTT. Protein: CASSPNPGSASDTDTQYF.